The clone carrying this T cell receptor beta chain was seen only a few times. Its antigen is still unknown. The data are from a study of T-cell reconstitution after alpha-beta-depleted transplantation in children. Study-wide results and limits: The study traced high day-60 TCRbeta diversity in some patients to surviving recipient T cells and thymic progenitors. By one year post-transplant, T-cell counts and diversity largely arose from T cells that were newly produced.

Preparation of the TCRbeta library used unique molecular identifiers. MiXCR, run by TCRdb on the PCR reads, gives a single entry per CDR3 protein. The repertoire consists of around 420,000 distinct CDR3 sequences, with about 17% occurring once and the leading ten covering around 28%. CDR1 and CDR2 from the germline V gene are SGHVS and FQNEAQ. J gave up 4 bases and V 5 bases, and 19 bases lay outside the gene matches. The CDR3 spans 20 residues. The clonotype comes from a boy younger than two who had a stem cell transplant for Wiskott-Aldrich syndrome, so the T cells may come from the graft donor. The genes are TRBV7-8 and TRBJ2-1; the match to TRBD2 covers 11 bases. The sequencing here drew on PBMCs, mostly from graft donor cells, taken 360 days after TCRalphabeta/CD19-depleted stem cell transplant. CDR3 coding DNA: TGTGCCAGCAGCACCAGACTAGCGGGATTACCGAAGGGCATATACAATGAGCAGTTCTTC. It encodes CASSTRLAGLPKGIYNEQFF.